Following are 13 T cell receptor beta chains from one sample sequenced in a study of CD4 T cells in relation to SARS-CoV-2 and coronaviruses. Before the COVID-19 pandemic, during about 2010-2018, CD4+ T cells were taken from unexposed donors. CD4+ T cells were isolated from the cells after nine to eleven days of culture. Sequenced by immunoSEQ multiplex PCR; TCRdb stores in-frame clones only, minus some. The sample has about 18,000 clones; around three quarters are singletons. The antigens these receptors bind are not known. What was sequenced was CD4+ T cells from PBMCs, cultured in vitro. Receptors were obtained from a human donor in good health.

This clone is termed medium-sized (0.01 to 0.1%). One end of the junction fails to match germline, which may point to a read error. The rearrangement uses TRBV30 and TRBJ1-2; D perhaps matches TRBD1 (6 bases). The CDR3 covers 13 residues. From germline, CDR1 is GTSNPN and CDR2 SVGIG (reference sequence). The CDR3 spells CAWSIGTLESSPF. The CDR3 nucleotides read TGTGCCTGGAGTATCGGGACATTAGAATCTTCTCCCTTC.

The chain links TRBV20-1 to TRBJ2-1; D ambiguous. Trimming removed 3 bases at V and 0 bases at J, with 0 bases between. The CDR3 is 11 amino acids. CDR1 and CDR2 (germline): DFQATT, SNEGSKA (reference sequence). The CDR3 region has the DNA TGCAGTGCTAGCTCCTACAATGAGCAGTTCTTC. It translates to CSASSYNEQFF.

V gene TRBV28 combines with J gene TRBJ1-5, with a tentative D call TRBD1 (5 bases). Trimming took off 10 bases at V and 7 bases at J, with 23 bases between the two ends. The CDR3 runs to 15 residues. Germline CDR1 reads MDHEN; CDR2 reads SYDVKM. The chain's CDR3 is CATTSGSGSGQPQHF. The CDR3 DNA sequence: TGTGCCACCACATCAGGGTCGGGGTCTGGGCAGCCCCAGCATTTT.

The sample holds a few counts of this clone. The V call is TRBV19, the J call TRBJ2-3, with D perhaps matching TRBD2 (5 bases). The CDR3 is made up of 15 amino acids. With 9 bases removed from V and 0 bases from J, the gap between germline ends came to 16 bases. The germline V gene has CDR1 LNHDA and CDR2 SQIVND (reference sequence). The DNA of the CDR3 is TGTGCCAGCCGCCAGGACCGAGGGAGCACAGATACGCAGTATTTT. Its translation is CASRQDRGSTDTQYF.

The V gene is TRBV4-1, the J gene TRBJ2-3; no definite D call. The CDR3 is made up of 20 amino acids. Trimming shortened V by 4 bases and J by 0 bases, and 26 bases separated the two germline ends. Germline V gene data show CDR1 as MGHRA and CDR2 as YSYEKL. The CDR3 DNA sequence: TGCGCCAGCAGCCGTCCCGGCGGCAGATCCCAAATAACTAGCACAGATACGCAGTATTTT. Protein sequence: CASSRPGGRSQITSTDTQYF.

This clone was seen just once. The chain links TRBV3-1 (or the pseudogene TRBV3-2) to TRBJ2-3; TRBD2 aligns across 7 bases. Germline assignment: CDR1 LGHDT and CDR2 YNNKEL (reference sequence). With V trimmed by 4 bases and J by 4 bases, 11 bases remained unmatched. The CDR3 loop spans 16 amino acids. CDR3 DNA: TGTGCCAGCAGCCGACCTAGCGGCCGGGCGGCAGATACGCAGTATTTT. Translation gives CASSRPSGRAADTQYF.

This rearrangement joins TRBV5-1 to TRBJ1-1; TRBD1 might be the D (6 bases). Germline V gives CDR1 SGHRS, CDR2 YFSETQ. Trimming removed 4 bases at V and 3 bases at J, with 13 bases between. CDR3 size: 14 residues. The CDR3 protein is CASSLRRQDTEAFF. The CDR3 coding sequence is TGCGCCAGCAGCCTCCGAAGACAGGACACTGAAGCTTTCTTT.

By frequency in the sample, this clone is large. The V and J genes are TRBV7-8 and TRBJ2-1; 8 bases map to TRBD2. The CDR3 is 14 residues long. Germline V gene sequence: CDR1 SGHVS, CDR2 FQNEAQ. V lost 3 bases, J lost 9 bases, and 7 bases stayed unmatched. In DNA form, the CDR3 reads TGTGCCAGCAGCTTTCGGGAGGGCGTTACTGAGCAGTTCTTC. This gives the protein CASSFREGVTEQFF.

V gene TRBV7-8 combines with J gene TRBJ1-2; tentatively, D is TRBD1 (5 bases). The CDR3 spans 15 residues. Trimming stripped 5 bases from V and 7 bases from J, with 20 bases between. Germline CDR1 and CDR2: SGHVS and FQNEAQ. CDR3 region: CASSPGEPTRGGYTF. CDR3 coding DNA: TGTGCCAGCAGCCCCGGGGAGCCAACGAGGGGTGGCTACACCTTC.

The table lists this clone with a few counts. CDR3 sequence: CASSQGTGGYNEQFF. The CDR3 DNA follows: TGTGCCAGCAGCCAAGGGACAGGGGGCTACAATGAGCAGTTCTTC. V usage is TRBV4-2 and J usage is TRBJ2-1; 10 nucleotides match TRBD1. CDR3 length equals 15 residues. Germline loops: CDR1 LGHNA, CDR2 YNFKEQ. V gave up 1 base and J gave up 3 bases; unmatched junction bases: 0.

In this sample, this clone turned up a few times. The J gene is TRBJ2-5, the V gene TRBV5-6; TRBD1 or TRBD2 may be the D gene (5 bases each). Trimming took 2 bases from V and 4 from J, leaving 9 bases between them. Germline V gives CDR1 SGHDT, CDR2 YYEEEE. The CDR3 spans 13 residues. CDR3 in amino acids: CASSFYGAETQYF. The CDR3 nucleotides read TGTGCCAGCAGCTTTTACGGGGCAGAGACCCAGTACTTC.

This sequence joins TRBV6-4 and TRBJ2-1; 10 bases are a match to TRBD2. V gave up 3 bases and J gave up 6 bases; unmatched junction bases: 5. The CDR3 consists of 15 residues. CDR1 is MRHNA and CDR2 is SNTAGT in the germline V gene. Here the CDR3 DNA reads TGTGCCAGCAGTGAAGCTAGCGGGAGCTCCAATGAGCAGTTCTTC. Protein sequence: CASSEASGSSNEQFF.

The chain employs TRBV10-3 and TRBJ2-3; no firm D call. Germline CDR1 ENHRY, CDR2 SYGVKD. This CDR3 spans 14 amino acids. V was clipped by 0 bases and J by 9 bases, with 13 bases between them. The CDR3 bases are TGTGCCATCAGTGAGTCCTTGGACCTCCCCACGCAGTATTTT. It yields the protein CAISESLDLPTQYF.